Below, 14 T cell receptor beta chains from the same sample are listed, as sequenced in a study of beta chain features in type 1 diabetes. What was sequenced were expressed TCRB transcripts, since all of the isolated RNA had been reverse transcribed. Only in-frame clones appear in the TCRdb table, and some are missing; sequencing was by immunoSEQ multiplex PCR. Found here are 400,000 to 600,000 clones, over 25% of them singletons; the top ten hold 0.06% to 0.07%. The sample comprised naive CD4+ T cells from blood. These receptors all come from a man between 18 and 29 years old in good health.

There are a few counts of this clone. The gene calls are TRBV4-1 and TRBJ2-7; 8 bases fit TRBD1. The CDR3 extends over 13 amino acids. From germline, CDR1 is MGHRA and CDR2 YSYEKL. With 4 bases clipped from V and 3 bases from J, the junction kept 2 bases outside the gene matches. The CDR3 here is CASSRGQGYEQYF. The CDR3 DNA reads TGCGCCAGCAGCCGAGGACAGGGCTACGAGCAGTACTTC.

This clone was seen more than once but under ten times. The V gene is TRBV29-1, the J gene TRBJ1-1, with 9 positions matching TRBD1. Germline CDR1 and CDR2: SQVTM and ANQGSEA. With 7 bases clipped from V and 6 bases from J, the junction kept 12 bases outside the gene matches. The CDR3 is 14 amino acids. CDR3 in amino acids: CSDPKQGARAEAFF. DNA of the CDR3: TGCAGCGACCCCAAACAGGGGGCGAGGGCTGAAGCTTTCTTT.

In this sample, this clone turned up a few times. V is TRBV28 and J is TRBJ2-7, with a possible D match to TRBD1 (6 bases). The CDR3 covers 13 residues. CDR1 MDHEN and CDR2 SYDVKM come from the germline V gene. The V gene lost 6 bases and the J gene lost 5 bases, with 14 bases spanning the gap. CDR3: CASRVGGRNEQYF. The CDR3 DNA reads as TGTGCCAGCAGGGTAGGGGGAAGGAACGAGCAGTACTTC.

The rearrangement uses TRBV7-3 and TRBJ1-2, with TRBD1 matching 10 bases. CDR1 is SGHTA, CDR2 FQGTGA, per germline. The CDR3 sequence is 13 residues long. V gave up 5 bases and J gave up 5 bases; unmatched junction bases: 2. CDR3 sequence: CASSQGQGYGYTF. The CDR3, as DNA: TGTGCCAGCAGCCAGGGACAGGGGTATGGCTACACCTTC.

The chain employs TRBV7-6 and TRBJ2-1; 9 bases fit TRBD2. The germline V gene has CDR1 SGHVS and CDR2 FNYEAQ. V gave up 5 bases and J gave up 0 bases; unmatched junction bases: 5. CDR3 length equals 16 residues. The CDR3 sequence is CASSPSTSGSYNEQFF. CDR3 bases: TGTGCCAGCAGCCCTTCGACTAGCGGCTCCTACAATGAGCAGTTCTTC.

The table lists this clone with a few counts. The chain links TRBV29-1 to TRBJ2-2; D may correspond to TRBD1 or TRBD2 (6 bases each). Germline V CDR1 and CDR2: SQVTM, ANQGSEA. CDR3 length equals 13 residues. Trimming removed 2 bases from V and 5 bases from J, with 9 bases in between. CDR3 sequence: CSVEQGRTGELFF. CDR3 in DNA: TGCAGCGTTGAACAGGGGAGGACCGGGGAGCTGTTTTTT.

The chain has TRBV2 and TRBJ2-2; the match to TRBD2 covers 7 bases. The CDR3 runs 14 residues. Germline trimming cut 7 bases from V and 2 bases from J; bases unmatched to any gene: 4. The germline V gene encodes CDR1 SNHLY and CDR2 FYNNEI. CDR3: CASTGGLNTGELFF. The CDR3 region has the DNA TGTGCCAGCACCGGGGGACTAAACACCGGGGAGCTGTTTTTT.

A few counts support this clone. The chain is built from TRBV29-1 and TRBJ1-2; D ambiguous. The germline V and J ends were trimmed by 4 bases and 7 bases, with 16 bases remaining between them. In germline, CDR1 is SQVTM, CDR2 ANQGSEA. This CDR3 comprises 13 residues. The CDR3 region is CSVGTLLSPGYTF. The CDR3, as DNA: TGCAGCGTTGGGACCCTCCTCTCCCCTGGCTACACCTTC.

V gene TRBV5-4 combines with J gene TRBJ2-3, with 7 bases identical to TRBD1. The CDR3 is 16 residues long. The germline V gene encodes CDR1 SGHNT and CDR2 YYREEE (reference sequence). The V gene end was trimmed by 4 bases and the J gene end by 4 bases; junction bases not matched to a gene: 12. The CDR3: CASSPEGGRGADTQYF. CDR3 coding DNA: TGTGCCAGCAGCCCGGAAGGGGGCCGGGGCGCAGATACGCAGTATTTT. The full variable domain, rest sourced from reference TRBV5-4 and TRBJ2-3, is ETGVTQSPTHLIKTRGQQVTLRCSSQSGHNTVSWYQQALGQGPQFIFQYYREEENGRGNFPPRFSGLQFPNYSSELNVNALELDDSALYLCASSPEGGRGADTQYFGPGTRLTVL.

Here the CDR3 DNA reads TGTGCCAGCAGCCTCTACGGGACTAGCGCAGGGGAGCTGTTTTTT. Residues: CASSLYGTSAGELFF. The chain recombines TRBV7-9 with TRBJ2-2; 10 nucleotides align to TRBD2. Trimming took 5 bases from V and 8 from J; bases not matched to a gene: 8. Looked up from germline, CDR1 is SEHNR and CDR2 is FQNEAQ (reference sequence). The CDR3 is 15 residues long.

This clone has only a few counts. This chain uses TRBV11-1 with TRBJ2-5; D is perhaps TRBD1 (6 bases). CDR3 length: 13 amino acids. The V gene lost 3 bases and the J gene lost 5 bases, with 10 bases spanning the gap. In germline, CDR1 is SGHAT, CDR2 FQDESV (reference sequence). CDR3 sequence (DNA): TGTGCCAGCAGCTTTGGACAGTTGGAGACCCAGTACTTC. Its translation is CASSFGQLETQYF. Filled out from reference TRBV11-1 and TRBJ2-5, the complete variable domain reads EAEVAQSPRYKITEKSQAVAFWCDPISGHATLYWYRQILGQGPELLVQFQDESVVDDSQLPKDRFSAERLKGVDSTLKIQPAELGDSAMYLCASSFGQLETQYFGPGTRLLVL.

This clone has just a few counts. The chain is built from TRBV7-9 and TRBJ1-2; D is unresolved. The CDR3 consists of 12 residues. Between the trimmed V and J ends, which lost 3 bases and 8 bases, there was a span of 10 bases. CDR1 is SEHNR and CDR2 is FQNEAQ in the germline V gene (reference sequence). For the CDR3, the DNA is TGTGCCAGCAGCTTCGGAGTATACGGCTACACCTTC. This gives the protein CASSFGVYGYTF.

The CDR3 here is CASSVQTSGPAYEQYF. As DNA, the CDR3 is TGTGCCAGCAGTGTCCAGACTAGCGGGCCCGCCTACGAGCAGTACTTC. This rearrangement joins TRBV28 to TRBJ2-7; TRBD2 aligns across 10 bases. This CDR3 region has 16 residues. Germline CDR1 and CDR2: MDHEN and SYDVKM. V shed 5 bases and J 2 bases; nucleotides not matched to a gene: 9.

This clone was found a few times. The CDR3 loop reads CASSKGVPWKTQYF. The CDR3, as DNA: TGTGCCAGCAGCAAAGGGGTTCCTTGGAAGACCCAGTACTTC. This chain joins TRBV21-1 and TRBJ2-5. TRBV21-1 constitutes a pseudogene. The CDR3 is 14 residues long.